The clone carrying this TCR beta chain was seen a handful of times. The data were obtained in a study of blood T cell repertoires in COVID-19. Across the study: Acute and convalescent COVID-19 samples came from the United States, Italy and Spain. From T cells, B-cell-depleted T cells, or PBMCs came the material, which was cDNA or gDNA.

This CDR3 region has 14 residues. As processed by the authors: Estimates of nucleated cell counts were drawn from the amplification of reference gene primers. Sequencing used immunoSEQ multiplex PCR; TCRdb keeps in-frame clones, though not all of them. That table gives V, J and clone size, and the DNA gave D and trimming. This table has some 270,000 clones, 88% appearing once. What was sequenced was PBMCs or T cells enriched from blood (not recorded which). The TCR sequence derives from a woman aged 40 to 55 who had been exposed to COVID-19. The chain uses TRBV21-1 and TRBJ1-2. TRBV21-1 is a documented pseudogene. CDR3 DNA sequence: TGTGCCAGCAGCCCCGGGAGGGGGTTGAATGGCTACACCTTC. This codes for CASSPGRGLNGYTF.